Following are 32 T cell receptor beta chains from one sample sequenced in a study of T cells after yellow fever vaccination. MiXCR, applied by TCRdb to the 5' RACE reads, yields one record per CDR3 protein. The sample records some 260,000 distinct CDR3 sequences, 5.2% being singletons. This specimen was CD4+ T cells sorted from PBMCs, taken on the day of the yellow fever booster vaccination. The receptors shown here come from a man aged 18-30 years who received the YFV17D yellow fever vaccine.

The genes are TRBV6-5 and TRBJ1-5; D is unclear. The V gene lost 6 bases and the J gene lost 0 bases, with 6 bases spanning the gap. Germline V lookup: CDR1 MNHEY, CDR2 SVGAGI. The CDR3 contains 13 residues. CDR3 nucleotides: TGTGCCAGCAGGGCCGGTAGCAATCAGCCCCAGCATTTT. It encodes CASRAGSNQPQHF.

This clonotype appeared many times. The genes are TRBV2 and TRBJ1-5; D gene ambiguous. CDR3 length equals 15 residues. Germline lookup yields CDR1 SNHLY and CDR2 FYNNEI. Deletions cut 4 bases from V and 0 bases from J, with 10 bases between. DNA for the CDR3: TGTGCCAGCAGTGGAATGGCAGCTAGCAATCAGCCCCAGCATTTT. This encodes CASSGMAASNQPQHF. Supplemented by reference TRBV2 and TRBJ1-5, the full variable domain reads EPEVTQTPSHQVTQMGQEVILRCVPISNHLYFYWYRQILGQKVEFLVSFYNNEISEKSEIFDDQFSVERPDGSNFTLKIRSTKLEDSAMYFCASSGMAASNQPQHFGDGTRLSIL.

This clonotype was found a few times. This sequence joins TRBV2 and TRBJ2-7, with 11 bases matching TRBD1. CDR1 SNHLY and CDR2 FYNNEI come from the germline V gene. The ends lost 7 bases at V and 1 base at J; junction bases unmatched: 6. The CDR3 has 15 amino acids. DNA for the CDR3: TGTGCCAGCATTCAGGACAGGGGGCAATCCTACGAGCAGTACTTC. Its translation: CASIQDRGQSYEQYF. The variable domain in full, with the rest retrieved from reference TRBV2 and TRBJ2-7, is EPEVTQTPSHQVTQMGQEVILRCVPISNHLYFYWYRQILGQKVEFLVSFYNNEISEKSEIFDDQFSVERPDGSNFTLKIRSTKLEDSAMYFCASIQDRGQSYEQYFGPGTRLTVT.

This clonotype occurred many times. The chain combines TRBV10-3 with TRBJ1-2, with D perhaps TRBD1 (5 bases). Germline values: CDR1 ENHRY, CDR2 SYGVKD. V dropped 3 bases and J dropped 1 base, with 12 bases sitting between them. CDR3 length equals 15 residues. The CDR3 loop is CAISDPGRDNYGYTF. The CDR3, as DNA: TGTGCCATCAGTGATCCGGGACGGGATAACTATGGCTACACCTTC.

The V call is TRBV7-2, the J call TRBJ2-7, with 9 bases that match TRBD1. There are 14 residues in the CDR3. Trimming cost V 5 bases and J 3 bases; bases outside gene matches: 5. CDR1 SGHTA and CDR2 FQGNSA come from the germline V gene. Here the CDR3 DNA reads TGTGCCAGCAGCAGCCAGGGACAGGGCTACGAGCAGTACGTC. This gives the protein CASSSQGQGYEQYV.

The genes are TRBV4-2 and TRBJ2-1; no clear D gene. The germline V and J ends were trimmed by 4 bases and 6 bases, with 7 bases remaining between them. In germline, CDR1 is LGHNA, CDR2 YNFKEQ. CDR3 length: 12 residues. CDR3 in amino acids: CASSLPGNEQFF. The CDR3, as DNA: TGTGCCAGCAGCCTACCGGGCAATGAGCAGTTCTTC.

This clonotype was recorded a few times. The J gene is TRBJ1-3, the V gene TRBV7-2; D remains unclear. From germline, CDR1 is SGHTA and CDR2 FQGNSA. The CDR3 runs 13 residues. The ends were cut back, 2 bases at V and 3 bases at J, with 5 bases in the middle. The DNA of the CDR3 is TGTGCCAGCAGCTTAAACGTTGGAAACACCATATATTTT. Translated: CASSLNVGNTIYF.

The V call is TRBV7-2, the J call TRBJ2-7, with D perhaps matching TRBD1 (5 bases). The V end was cut by 5 bases, the J end by 6 bases, with 23 bases between. The CDR3 is made up of 16 amino acids. Germline CDR1 and CDR2: SGHTA and FQGNSA. DNA for the CDR3: TGTGCCAGCAGCACCGACAGCACTTCGAGGTTTTTCGAGCAGTACTTC. Amino acids: CASSTDSTSRFFEQYF.

This clonotype was detected only a few times. The V and J genes are TRBV20-1 and TRBJ2-2; TRBD1 agrees at 7 bases. CDR3 length: 14 residues. V gave up 5 bases and J gave up 7 bases; unmatched junction bases: 10. Germline lookup yields CDR1 DFQATT and CDR2 SNEGSKA (reference sequence). CDR3 protein: CSALRGQSGGELFF. DNA of the CDR3: TGCAGTGCTCTAAGGGGGCAGAGTGGCGGGGAGCTGTTTTTT.

This clonotype was counted only a few times. J is TRBJ2-1 and V is TRBV28; 9 bases map to TRBD2. This CDR3 region has 17 residues. From germline, CDR1 is MDHEN and CDR2 SYDVKM. V lost 7 bases to trimming and J lost 2 bases; unmatched junction nucleotides: 12. In DNA, the CDR3 is TGTGCCAGCAAGGAGGCTAGCGGGGCAGTACCCTACAATGAGCAGTTCTTC. Protein product: CASKEASGAVPYNEQFF.

This clonotype appeared many times. V is TRBV10-3 and J is TRBJ2-1; tentatively, D is TRBD2 (5 bases). The CDR3 has 14 amino acids. V was cut by 2 bases and J by 8 bases, with 13 bases left in between. CDR1 and CDR2 (germline): ENHRY, SYGVKD. The CDR3 region has the DNA TGTGCCATCAGTGAGGCGGGTCCCCAGGATGAGCAGTTCTTC. The encoded protein is CAISEAGPQDEQFF.

In this sample, this clonotype turned up many times. J is TRBJ2-1 and V is TRBV11-2, with a weak D call TRBD1 (6 bases). V was shortened by 1 base and J by 2 bases, with 12 bases between the two germline ends. Per germline, CDR1 SGHAT and CDR2 FQNNGV. The CDR3 spans 16 residues. DNA for the CDR3: TGTGCCAGCAGCTTAGCGTCAGGGGTACCCTACAATGAGCAGTTCTTC. Translated, it gives CASSLASGVPYNEQFF. Using reference TRBV11-2 and TRBJ2-1 for the parts outside the CDR3, the full variable domain is EAGVAQSPRYKIIEKRQSVAFWCNPISGHATLYWYQQILGQGPKLLIQFQNNGVVDDSQLPKDRFSAERLKGVDSTLKIQPAKLEDSAVYLCASSLASGVPYNEQFFGPGTRLTVL.

The rearrangement links TRBV5-1 to TRBJ1-5; tentative D call: TRBD1 (6 bases). The germline CDR1 and CDR2 sequences are SGHRS and YFSETQ. The CDR3 has 15 residues. V lost 0 bases and J lost 3, with 10 bases in between. CDR3 sequence reads: CASSLDGQSNQPQHF. DNA of the CDR3: TGCGCCAGCAGCTTGGATGGACAGTCCAATCAGCCCCAGCATTTT.

This clonotype was seen a few times. V usage is TRBV12-3 or TRBV12-4 and J usage is TRBJ1-1; D perhaps matches TRBD1 (5 bases). Deletions cut 2 bases from V and 11 bases from J, with 9 bases between. The CDR3 totals 11 residues. The CDR3 reads CASSLQGEAFF. The CDR3 nucleotides read TGTGCCAGCAGTTTACAGGGAGAGGCTTTCTTT.

This clonotype appeared a few times. This chain joins TRBV5-1 and TRBJ1-6, with unresolved D. V was pared by 1 base and J by 4 bases, with 9 bases between. Per germline, CDR1 SGHRS and CDR2 YFSETQ. The CDR3 spans 15 residues. The CDR3 nucleotides are TGCGCCAGCAGCTTGCCGCAGGCGTATAATTCACCCCTCCACTTT. It encodes CASSLPQAYNSPLHF.

This clonotype was counted a single time. The chain recombines TRBV27 with TRBJ2-7, with 7 bases fitting TRBD1. In germline, CDR1 is MNHEY, CDR2 SMNVEV (reference sequence). Trimming cost V 4 bases and J 7 bases; bases outside gene matches: 7. The CDR3 is made up of 13 amino acids. CDR3 region: CASSSYRGGEQYV. The CDR3 region has the DNA TGTGCCAGCAGTTCCTACAGGGGCGGGGAGCAGTACGTC.

V is TRBV6-5 and J is TRBJ1-1; D remains unclear. This CDR3 spans 13 amino acids. Trimming left V 6 bases short and J 12 bases short, with 20 bases between. Germline V gene sequence: CDR1 MNHEY, CDR2 SVGAGI. The DNA for the CDR3 is TGTGCCAGCAGGCCGGACGCCGACGGGAAATCTTTCTTT. Protein sequence: CASRPDADGKSFF.

The chain couples TRBV11-2 to TRBJ1-6; D ambiguous. Trimming left V 5 bases short and J 6 bases short, with 8 bases between. Per the germline V gene, CDR1 is SGHAT and CDR2 is FQNNGV. The CDR3 consists of 13 residues. The CDR3 region is CASSLGFNSPLHF. Here the CDR3 DNA reads TGTGCCAGCAGCCTGGGGTTTAATTCACCCCTCCACTTT.

This clonotype was observed at least ten times. One end of the junction fails to match germline, which may point to a read error. The rearrangement links TRBV7-9 to TRBJ2-3; TRBD1 matches at 7 bases. Germline loops: CDR1 SEHNR, CDR2 FQNEAQ (reference sequence). The CDR3 totals 14 residues. The CDR3 loop is CASTLRDSTDTQYF. The CDR3 nucleotides are TGTGCCAGCACCTTAAGGGACAGTACAGATACGCAGTATTTT.

In this sample, this clonotype turned up a few times. This chain connects TRBV7-8 to TRBJ2-3; D is perhaps TRBD2 (6 bases). Trimming pared 1 base from V and 3 bases from J, leaving 8 bases between. From germline, CDR1 is SGHVS and CDR2 FQNEAQ. The CDR3 length is 14 residues. In DNA, the CDR3 is TGTGCCAGCAGCTTAGTAGCGGAGACAGATACGCAGTATTTT. This codes for CASSLVAETDTQYF.

This clonotype was seen repeatedly, ten times or more. The germline gene is not matched at one end of the junction; a read error may be the cause. The J gene is TRBJ2-3, the V gene TRBV2; no clear D gene. CDR1 is SNHLY, CDR2 FYNNEI, per germline. The CDR3 runs 12 residues. CDR3 coding DNA: TGTGCCAGCAGCGAAGGTTCAGATACGCAGTATTTT. It encodes CASSEGSDTQYF.

The rearrangement joins TRBV5-4 to TRBJ2-7; 7 bases fit TRBD1. The CDR3 has 14 residues. After removal of 2 bases from V and 4 bases from J, the junction contained 6 bases not matched to a gene. The germline gives CDR1 SGHNT, CDR2 YYREEE (reference sequence). The CDR3 coding sequence is TGTGCCAGCAGCTTAGGGGGACAGACTTACGAGCAGTACGTC. Translating gives CASSLGGQTYEQYV.

This clonotype was counted at least ten times. The chain employs TRBV4-1 and TRBJ2-3, with TRBD2 matching 12 bases. V gave up 5 bases and J gave up 11 bases; unmatched junction bases: 8. Germline assignment: CDR1 MGHRA and CDR2 YSYEKL. This CDR3 contains 14 residues. The CDR3 nucleotides read TGCGCCAGCAGCGAAACCGGACTAGCGGGGATGCAGTATTTT. It is translated as CASSETGLAGMQYF.

V usage is TRBV7-3 and J usage is TRBJ2-1; TRBD2 matches 9 bases. The trim removed 4 bases at V and 7 bases at J, leaving 8 bases unmatched. The germline V gene encodes CDR1 SGHTA and CDR2 FQGTGA. The CDR3 is 15 amino acids. CDR3 nucleotide sequence: TGTGCCAGCAGCTCCATAGCGGGGGCGAGAAATGAGCAGTTCTTC. This gives the protein CASSSIAGARNEQFF.

This chain links TRBV6-1 with TRBJ1-5; tentative D call: TRBD1 (6 bases). Germline assignment: CDR1 MNHNS and CDR2 SASEGT. This CDR3 region has 13 residues. Trimming stripped 6 bases from V and 7 bases from J, with 13 bases between. As DNA, the CDR3 is TGTGCCAGCAGACGGGGGGCAGGCCAGCCCCAGCATTTT. Its protein is CASRRGAGQPQHF.

This clonotype has a count of ten or more. The chain links TRBV6-6 to TRBJ1-1; no firm D call. CDR3 length: 11 amino acids. V was cut by 6 bases and J by 5 bases, with 7 bases left in between. Germline CDR1 reads MNHNY; CDR2 reads SVGAGI (reference sequence). CDR3 in amino acids: CASRDRTEAFF. The DNA of the CDR3 is TGTGCCAGCAGAGATAGAACTGAAGCTTTCTTT.

This clonotype was counted only a few times. The V call is TRBV13, the J call TRBJ2-3, with D uncertain. Trimming shortened V by 8 bases and J by 6 bases, and 12 bases separated the two germline ends. There are 12 residues in the CDR3. CDR1 is PRHDT, CDR2 FYEKMQ, per germline (reference sequence). CDR3 loop: CASRTRTDTQYF. Written as DNA, the CDR3 is TGTGCCAGCCGCACTCGGACCGATACGCAGTATTTT.

The J gene is TRBJ1-1, the V gene TRBV5-1; D may be TRBD1 (6 bases). Germline CDR1 and CDR2: SGHRS and YFSETQ. The V end was cut by 6 bases, the J end by 1 base, with 19 bases between. The CDR3 loop spans 16 amino acids. CDR3 residues: CASTPLRTGSNTEAFF. CDR3 in DNA: TGCGCCAGCACGCCCCTACGAACAGGGTCGAACACTGAAGCTTTCTTT.

The gene calls are TRBV20-1 and TRBJ1-1; the match to TRBD1 covers 12 bases. The germline V gene encodes CDR1 DFQATT and CDR2 SNEGSKA (reference sequence). The CDR3 has 15 residues. The junction had 8 bases not matched to a gene; V was cut back by 6 bases and J by 3 bases. The CDR3 DNA reads as TGCAGTGCCCTGGGGACAGGGGGCAGGTACACTGAAGCTTTCTTT. Translated, it gives CSALGTGGRYTEAFF.

The sample holds a few counts of this clonotype. The rearrangement links TRBV18 to TRBJ2-2; D not certain. This CDR3 region has 13 residues. Per the germline V gene, CDR1 is KGHSH and CDR2 is LQKENI. Trimming took 2 bases from V and 6 from J, leaving 7 bases between them. For the CDR3, the DNA is TGTGCCAGCTCACCAAACGGGTCCGGGGAGCTGTTTTTT. It translates to CASSPNGSGELFF. Drawing the rest from reference TRBV18 and TRBJ2-2, the complete variable domain is NAGVMQNPRHLVRRRGQEARLRCSPMKGHSHVYWYRQLPEEGLKFMVYLQKENIIDESGMPKERFSAEFPKEGPSILRIQQVVRGDSAAYFCASSPNGSGELFFGEGSRLTVL.

In its sample, this clonotype was seen a few times. This chain joins TRBV5-1 and TRBJ2-7; D is possibly TRBD1 (6 bases). V was pared by 3 bases and J by 0 bases, with 13 bases between. The CDR3 length is 15 residues. Germline V gene data show CDR1 as SGHRS and CDR2 as YFSETQ. CDR3: CASSSTGLPSYEQYF. The DNA for the CDR3 is TGCGCCAGCAGCTCGACAGGACTCCCCTCCTACGAGCAGTACTTC.

The V call is TRBV12-3 or TRBV12-4, the J call TRBJ2-5; maybe TRBD2 (6 bases). Trimming left V 4 bases short and J 5 bases short, with 14 bases between. The CDR3 has 14 amino acids. In DNA form, the CDR3 reads TGTGCCAGCAGTTCCCCTCGGGGGTTGGAGACCCAGTACTTC. Amino acids: CASSSPRGLETQYF.